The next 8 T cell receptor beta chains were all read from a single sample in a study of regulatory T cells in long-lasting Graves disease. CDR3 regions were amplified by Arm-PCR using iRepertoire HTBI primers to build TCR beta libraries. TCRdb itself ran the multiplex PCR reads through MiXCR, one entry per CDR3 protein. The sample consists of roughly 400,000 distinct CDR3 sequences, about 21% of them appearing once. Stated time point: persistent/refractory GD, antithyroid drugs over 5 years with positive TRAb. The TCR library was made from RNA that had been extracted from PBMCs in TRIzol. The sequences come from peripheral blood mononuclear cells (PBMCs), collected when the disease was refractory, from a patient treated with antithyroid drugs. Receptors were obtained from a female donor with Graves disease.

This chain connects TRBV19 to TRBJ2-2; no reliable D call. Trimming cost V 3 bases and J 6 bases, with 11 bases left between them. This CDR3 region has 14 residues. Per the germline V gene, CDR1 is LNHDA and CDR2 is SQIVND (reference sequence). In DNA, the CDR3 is TGTGCCAGTAGTATGTTGGTAGGGTCCGGGGAGCTGTTTTTT. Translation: CASSMLVGSGELFF. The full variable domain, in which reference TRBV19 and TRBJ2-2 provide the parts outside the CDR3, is DGGITQSPKYLFRKEGQNVTLSCEQNLNHDAMYWYRQDPGQGLRLIYYSQIVNDFQKGDIAEGYSVSREKKESFPLTVTSAQKNPTAFYLCASSMLVGSGELFFGEGSRLTVL.

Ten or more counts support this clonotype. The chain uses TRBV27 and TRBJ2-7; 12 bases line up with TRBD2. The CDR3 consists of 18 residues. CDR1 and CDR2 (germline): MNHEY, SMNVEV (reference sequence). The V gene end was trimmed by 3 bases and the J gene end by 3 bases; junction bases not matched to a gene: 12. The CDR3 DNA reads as TGTGCCAGCAGTTTCTCAATTGGACTAGCGGGAATGTACTACGAGCAGTACTTC. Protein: CASSFSIGLAGMYYEQYF.

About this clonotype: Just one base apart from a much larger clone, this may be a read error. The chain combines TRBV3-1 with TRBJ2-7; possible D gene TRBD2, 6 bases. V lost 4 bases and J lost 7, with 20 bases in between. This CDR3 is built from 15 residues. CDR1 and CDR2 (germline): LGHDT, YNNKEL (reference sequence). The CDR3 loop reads CASSPTPELAEEQYF. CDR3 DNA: TGTGCCAGCAGCCCAACTCCGGAACTAGCAGAAGAGCAGTACTTC.

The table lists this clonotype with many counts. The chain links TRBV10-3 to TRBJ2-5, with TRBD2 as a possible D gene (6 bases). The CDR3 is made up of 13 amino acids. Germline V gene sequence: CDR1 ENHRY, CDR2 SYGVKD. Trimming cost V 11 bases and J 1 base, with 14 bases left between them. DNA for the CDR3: TGTGCCTTTAGGGCGGGGCCCCAAGAGACCCAGTACTTC. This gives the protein CAFRAGPQETQYF.

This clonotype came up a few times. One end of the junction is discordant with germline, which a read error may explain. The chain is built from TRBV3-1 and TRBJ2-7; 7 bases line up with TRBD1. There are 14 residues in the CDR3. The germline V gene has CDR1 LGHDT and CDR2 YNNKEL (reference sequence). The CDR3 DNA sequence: TGTGCCAGCAGCGAAGATCCGGGACAGTTCGAGCAGTACTTC. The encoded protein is CASSEDPGQFEQYF.

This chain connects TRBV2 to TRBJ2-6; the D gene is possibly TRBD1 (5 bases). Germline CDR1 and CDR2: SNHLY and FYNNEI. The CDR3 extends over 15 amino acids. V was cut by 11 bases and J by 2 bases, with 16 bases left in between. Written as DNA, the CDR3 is TGTGCCCCCGAACAGGAAAACCCTGGGGCCAACGTCCTGACTTTC. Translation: CAPEQENPGANVLTF.

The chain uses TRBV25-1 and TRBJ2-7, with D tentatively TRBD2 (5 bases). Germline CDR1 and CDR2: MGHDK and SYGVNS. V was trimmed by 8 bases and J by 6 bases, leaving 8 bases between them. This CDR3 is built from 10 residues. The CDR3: CASGGLEQYF. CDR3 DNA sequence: TGTGCCAGCGGCGGACTCGAGCAGTACTTC.

The CDR3 bases are TGTGCCAGCAGCATGGGTTTCGGGGCCTCTAACTATGGCTACACCTTC. Translating it yields CASSMGFGASNYGYTF. The V and J genes are TRBV7-2 and TRBJ1-2, with a weak D call TRBD1 (5 bases). The germline CDR1 and CDR2 sequences are SGHTA and FQGNSA. Between the trimmed V and J ends, which lost 5 bases and 0 bases, there was a span of 16 bases. This CDR3 has 16 residues.